The present T cell receptor beta chain was sequenced within a study of cytomegalovirus exposure and HLA in healthy donors. The PCR was carried out with 60 Vbeta primers and 13 Jbeta primers. Data came from immunoSEQ multiplex PCR; TCRdb stores just in-frame clones and leaves some out. The data show fewer than 250,000 clones, more than 75% seen once. Study-wide findings and caveats: Later analysis identified a missense DCLRE1C variant that was linked to TCR beta V- and J-gene trimming. The likely origin of a cluster of highly shared sequence variants was a sequencing artifact.

V dropped 7 bases and J dropped 7; count of bases not matched to a gene: 7. The CDR3 has 13 residues. The germline V gene encodes CDR1 WSHSY and CDR2 SAAADI. This clone appeared a single time. Its specificity is not known. This chain links TRBV10-2 with TRBJ2-1, with 7 bases aligning to TRBD2. The sequence was collected from a human donor in good health. The sample comprised PBMCs. The CDR3 DNA sequence: TGCGCCAGCACGCGGGAGACTCGGAATGAGCAGTTCTTC. This gives the protein CASTRETRNEQFF.